These 2 T cell receptor beta chains were all obtained from the same sample, sequenced in a study of cytomegalovirus exposure and HLA in healthy donors. The assay was immunoSEQ multiplex PCR, and TCRdb's table has in-frame clones only and misses some. The table shows some 200,000 clones, with roughly 82% occurring only once. Material: PBMCs. The receptors were gathered from a woman in her twenties or thirties in good health and CMV-seropositive.

V gene TRBV5-1 combines with J gene TRBJ2-6; D is uncertain. Germline assignment: CDR1 SGHRS and CDR2 YFSETQ. Trimming pared 0 bases from V and 0 bases from J, leaving 13 bases between. The CDR3 loop spans 18 amino acids. CDR3 in DNA: TGCGCCAGCAGCTTGGTCGCCCCAGGTAGCTCTGGGGCCAACGTCCTGACTTTC. Translating it yields CASSLVAPGSSGANVLTF. The full variable domain, rest sourced from reference TRBV5-1 and TRBJ2-6, is KAGVTQTPRYLIKTRGQQVTLSCSPISGHRSVSWYQQTPGQGLQFLFEYFSETQRNKGNFPGRFSGRQFSNSRSEMNVSTLELGDSALYLCASSLVAPGSSGANVLTFGAGSRLTVL.

This chain joins TRBV18 and TRBJ1-4; TRBD1 aligns across 8 bases. Trimming took 6 bases from V and 3 from J; bases not matched to a gene: 3. The CDR3 is 14 amino acids. The germline V gene encodes CDR1 KGHSH and CDR2 LQKENI. The DNA of the CDR3 is TGTGCCAGCTCCCCGGACAGGGCTAATGAAAAACTGTTTTTT. Amino acids: CASSPDRANEKLFF.